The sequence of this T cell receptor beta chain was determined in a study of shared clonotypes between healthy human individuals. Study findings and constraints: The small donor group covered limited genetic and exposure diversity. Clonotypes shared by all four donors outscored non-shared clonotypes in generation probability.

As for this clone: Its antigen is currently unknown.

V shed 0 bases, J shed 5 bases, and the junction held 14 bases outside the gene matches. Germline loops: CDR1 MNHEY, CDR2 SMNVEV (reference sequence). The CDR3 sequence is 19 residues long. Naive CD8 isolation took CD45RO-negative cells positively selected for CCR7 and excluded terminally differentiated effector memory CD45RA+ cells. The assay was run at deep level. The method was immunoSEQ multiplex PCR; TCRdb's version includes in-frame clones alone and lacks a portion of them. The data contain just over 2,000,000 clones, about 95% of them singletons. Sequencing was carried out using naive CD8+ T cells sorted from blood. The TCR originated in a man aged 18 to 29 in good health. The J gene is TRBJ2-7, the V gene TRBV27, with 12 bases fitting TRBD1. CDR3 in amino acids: CASSLSGTGGVATWNEQYF. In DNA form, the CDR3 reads TGTGCCAGCAGTTTATCGGGGACAGGGGGCGTTGCAACTTGGAACGAGCAGTACTTC.